This entry lists 25 T cell receptor beta chains sequenced from one sample in a study of T cell responses to AZD1222 COVID-19 vaccine. Clones were sequenced by immunoSEQ multiplex PCR, and TCRdb holds only the in-frame ones, with some missing. The table lists roughly 100,000 clones, 91% of them singletons. This specimen was peripheral blood, taken on day 0 of AZD1222 vaccination. The receptors come from an adult in good health.

The rearrangement joins TRBV27 to TRBJ1-5; no clear D. The CDR3 contains 13 residues. CDR1 MNHEY and CDR2 SMNVEV come from the germline V gene (reference sequence). The V end was cut by 5 bases, the J end by 5 bases, with 10 bases between. In nucleotides, the CDR3 is TGTGCCAGCAGTCAAACAGTAGATCAGCCCCAGCATTTT. Translation: CASSQTVDQPQHF.

The rearrangement links TRBV28 to TRBJ1-5; no clear D gene. The CDR3 length is 14 residues. Germline V gives CDR1 MDHEN, CDR2 SYDVKM. V was clipped by 4 bases and J by 5 bases, with 12 bases between them. CDR3 in amino acids: CASSSPETYQPQHF. Here the CDR3 DNA reads TGTGCCAGCAGTTCCCCGGAAACCTATCAGCCCCAGCATTTT.

The J gene is TRBJ2-7, the V gene TRBV2; D not certain. Germline loops: CDR1 SNHLY, CDR2 FYNNEI. CDR3 length: 12 amino acids. V was clipped by 3 bases and J by 4 bases, with 7 bases between them. In nucleotides, the CDR3 is TGTGCCAGCAGTGAGAAAGGTTACGAGCAGTACTTC. Translation: CASSEKGYEQYF.

The chain uses TRBV7-2 and TRBJ1-1; D gene uncertain. The V gene's germline CDR1 is SGHTA and CDR2 FQGNSA. Trimming stripped 6 bases from V and 0 bases from J, with 5 bases between. This CDR3 has 12 amino acids. The DNA for the CDR3 is TGTGCCAGCAGAGACTTGAACACTGAAGCTTTCTTT. Residues: CASRDLNTEAFF.

The genes are TRBV19 and TRBJ1-1; TRBD1 is a possible D gene (6 bases). This CDR3 region has 14 residues. Germline-derived CDR1 and CDR2 are LNHDA and SQIVND (reference sequence). V was pared by 5 bases and J by 0 bases, with 10 bases between. In DNA form, the CDR3 reads TGTGCCAGTAGTTTTAGGACAGTGAACACTGAAGCTTTCTTT. Translation: CASSFRTVNTEAFF.

This chain links TRBV6-4 with TRBJ2-1; perhaps TRBD2 as D (5 bases). Germline loops: CDR1 MRHNA, CDR2 SNTAGT. V was trimmed by 0 bases and J by 2 bases, leaving 11 bases between them. The CDR3 runs to 16 residues. The CDR3 spells CASSDSISGAYNEQFF. The CDR3 DNA is TGTGCCAGCAGTGACTCGATCAGCGGCGCCTACAATGAGCAGTTCTTC.

The rearrangement links TRBV28 to TRBJ2-1, with D uncertain. V lost 6 bases, J lost 4 bases, and 13 bases lay in between. Germline CDR1 is MDHEN and CDR2 is SYDVKM. CDR3 length: 14 amino acids. The CDR3 coding sequence is TGTGCCAGCAGAGGGCTTTTATCTTACAATGAGCAGTTCTTC. Protein: CASRGLLSYNEQFF. Filled out from reference TRBV28 and TRBJ2-1, the complete variable domain reads DVKVTQSSRYLVKRTGEKVFLECVQDMDHENMFWYRQDPGLGLRLIYFSYDVKMKEKGDIPEGYSVSREKKERFSLILESASTNQTSMYLCASRGLLSYNEQFFGPGTRLTVL.

The J gene is TRBJ1-2, the V gene TRBV19; 8 bases are shared with TRBD1. CDR3 length: 16 residues. CDR1 is LNHDA and CDR2 is SQIVND in the germline V gene (reference sequence). The J segment lost 2 bases and the V segment lost 3 bases, leaving 8 bases of the junction unmatched. This CDR3 is CASSMNTGGINYGYTF. The CDR3 region has the DNA TGTGCCAGTAGTATGAATACAGGGGGAATCAACTATGGCTACACCTTC.

The V call is TRBV7-2, the J call TRBJ1-3, with D possibly matching TRBD1 (5 bases). Trimming removed 4 bases from V and 4 bases from J, with 8 bases in between. The CDR3 is 13 amino acids. Per the germline V gene, CDR1 is SGHTA and CDR2 is FQGNSA. CDR3 sequence: CASSSGVGNTIYF. The CDR3 region has the DNA TGTGCCAGCAGCTCGGGGGTAGGAAACACCATATATTTT. Full variable domain (remainder filled in from reference TRBV7-2 and TRBJ1-3): GAGVSQSPSNKVTEKGKDVELRCDPISGHTALYWYRQSLGQGLEFLIYFQGNSAPDKSGLPSDRFSAERTGGSVSTLTIQRTQQEDSAVYLCASSSGVGNTIYFGEGSWLTVV.

V gene TRBV6-5 combines with J gene TRBJ1-3; perhaps TRBD1 as D (5 bases). The CDR3 length is 15 residues. Trimming cost V 2 bases and J 0 bases, with 8 bases left between them. CDR1 is MNHEY, CDR2 SVGAGI, per germline. CDR3 protein: CASSYDRSSGNTIYF. In DNA, the CDR3 is TGTGCCAGCAGTTACGACAGATCCTCTGGAAACACCATATATTTT.

This chain joins TRBV19 and TRBJ2-2; D might be TRBD1 (6 bases). The V end lost 5 bases, the J end lost 6 bases, and 22 bases lay between the germline ends. This CDR3 is built from 17 residues. The germline V gene encodes CDR1 LNHDA and CDR2 SQIVND (reference sequence). This CDR3 is CASSLVALAGVPGELFF. DNA for the CDR3: TGTGCCAGTAGTCTGGTAGCCCTAGCAGGGGTCCCCGGGGAGCTGTTTTTT.

This rearrangement joins TRBV6-1 to TRBJ2-7; TRBD2 is a possible D gene (6 bases). Looked up from germline, CDR1 is MNHNS and CDR2 is SASEGT. The CDR3 is made up of 15 amino acids. The ends were cut back, 3 bases at V and 7 bases at J, with 19 bases in the middle. CDR3 nucleotides: TGTGCCAGCAGTGAGGACGAAGGGAGGTTTCGGGAGCAGTACTTC. Translated: CASSEDEGRFREQYF.

The J gene is TRBJ2-7, the V gene TRBV5-1; D gene ambiguous. Trimming pared 5 bases from V and 1 base from J, leaving 10 bases between. This CDR3 region has 13 residues. From germline, CDR1 is SGHRS and CDR2 YFSETQ. The CDR3 DNA reads as TGCGCCAGCAGGCGGACGGAGTCCTACGAGCAGTACTTC. Amino acids: CASRRTESYEQYF.

This clone turned up a few times. The rearrangement uses TRBV30 and TRBJ2-7; a possible D gene is TRBD1 (5 bases). This CDR3 spans 11 amino acids. The ends were cut back, 5 bases at V and 5 bases at J, with 10 bases in the middle. CDR1 and CDR2 from the germline V gene are GTSNPN and SVGIG (reference sequence). CDR3 coding DNA: TGTGCCTGGGACAGAAGAGACGAGCAGTACTTC. It specifies CAWDRRDEQYF.

The V gene is TRBV12-3 or TRBV12-4, the J gene TRBJ2-1; 7 nucleotides match TRBD2. Losses at the gene ends were 1 base for V and 11 bases for J; bases not matched to a gene: 5. The CDR3 consists of 13 residues. CDR3 DNA: TGTGCCAGCAGTTTAGGGGGGACTACCCAGCAGTTCTTC. It specifies CASSLGGTTQQFF.

The genes are TRBV28 and TRBJ1-5, with a tentative D call TRBD1 (6 bases). The germline CDR1 and CDR2 sequences are MDHEN and SYDVKM. Trimming cost V 3 bases and J 7 bases, with 7 bases left between them. The CDR3 runs to 12 residues. CDR3 nucleotides: TGTGCCAGCAGTTTCGGGGGCCAGCCCCAGCATTTT. This translates into CASSFGGQPQHF. The whole variable domain, remainder taken from reference TRBV28 and TRBJ1-5, is DVKVTQSSRYLVKRTGEKVFLECVQDMDHENMFWYRQDPGLGLRLIYFSYDVKMKEKGDIPEGYSVSREKKERFSLILESASTNQTSMYLCASSFGGQPQHFGDGTRLSIL.

V and J are TRBV3-1 (or the pseudogene TRBV3-2) and TRBJ1-1; D call uncertain. The CDR3 has 12 amino acids. Germline CDR1 and CDR2: LGHDT and YNNKEL (reference sequence). V was pared by 4 bases and J by 4 bases, with 7 bases between. CDR3 nucleotide sequence: TGTGCCAGCAGCCCCGGGAGCACTGAAGCTTTCTTT. Translation gives CASSPGSTEAFF.

The chain carries TRBV6-4 and TRBJ2-1; D gene ambiguous. V was pared by 2 bases and J by 7 bases, with 9 bases between. This CDR3 region has 13 residues. CDR1 is MRHNA, CDR2 SNTAGT, per germline. The CDR3 nucleotides are TGTGCCAGCAGTGACGCTAGGCTAAATGAGCAGTTCTTC. It translates to CASSDARLNEQFF.

J is TRBJ2-7 and V is TRBV7-3; no clear D gene. CDR1 and CDR2 (germline): SGHTA, FQGTGA. Trimming stripped 1 base from V and 4 bases from J, with 11 bases between. This CDR3 is 14 amino acids long. The CDR3 DNA reads as TGTGCCAGCAGCTTAAGTGGTGGGGTTTACGAGCAGTACTTC. Translation: CASSLSGGVYEQYF.

The CDR3 protein is CASTLSYEQYF. CDR3 nucleotide sequence: TGTGCCAGCACCCTGTCCTACGAGCAGTACTTC. This rearrangement joins TRBV27 to TRBJ2-7; D gene unclear. CDR1 and CDR2 (germline): MNHEY, SMNVEV (reference sequence). V dropped 7 bases and J dropped 1 base, with 5 bases sitting between them. The length of the CDR3 is 11 residues.

V usage is TRBV19 and J usage is TRBJ2-4; 8 bases align to TRBD2. The V segment lost 4 bases and the J segment 3 bases; nucleotides outside the gene matches: 8. The CDR3 has 16 amino acids. The germline V gene has CDR1 LNHDA and CDR2 SQIVND (reference sequence). Here the CDR3 reads CASSTGLGGVKNIQYF. The DNA of the CDR3 is TGTGCCAGTAGTACGGGACTAGGGGGAGTCAAAAACATTCAGTACTTC.

The count of this clone is one. The chain combines TRBV28 with TRBJ1-2; D is undetermined. There are 13 residues in the CDR3. Looked up from germline, CDR1 is MDHEN and CDR2 is SYDVKM. Trimming left V 4 bases short and J 8 bases short, with 14 bases between. The CDR3 sequence: CASSWEGVRGYTF. The CDR3 DNA follows: TGTGCCAGCAGTTGGGAGGGCGTCCGGGGCTACACCTTC.

This rearrangement joins TRBV27 to TRBJ2-7; perhaps TRBD2 as D (6 bases). The V gene lost 0 bases and the J gene lost 3 bases, with 6 bases spanning the gap. Germline V CDR1 and CDR2: MNHEY, SMNVEV (reference sequence). The CDR3 is 13 amino acids. The CDR3 loop is CASSLSTSYEQYF. The DNA of the CDR3 is TGTGCCAGCAGTTTATCGACTAGCTACGAGCAGTACTTC.

Only one count was recorded for this clone. The chain uses TRBV7-2 and TRBJ1-2; tentatively, D is TRBD1 (5 bases). There are 18 residues in the CDR3. Between the trimmed V and J ends, which lost 1 base and 4 bases, there was a span of 22 bases. Germline V gene data show CDR1 as SGHTA and CDR2 as FQGNSA. The CDR3, as DNA: TGTGCCAGCAGCTTAGGATCATCCGGGGCGACGACGGGCTATGGCTACACCTTC. This encodes CASSLGSSGATTGYGYTF.

The chain couples TRBV28 to TRBJ2-3; D is undetermined. CDR1 and CDR2 from the germline V gene are MDHEN and SYDVKM. CDR3 length: 14 amino acids. V was shortened by 2 bases and J by 5 bases, with 11 bases between the two germline ends. Here the CDR3 reads CASSLDPPGDTQYF. CDR3 DNA sequence: TGTGCCAGCAGTTTAGATCCCCCGGGAGATACGCAGTATTTT.